These 25 T cell receptor beta chains came from one sample sequenced in a study of T cell responses to AZD1222 COVID-19 vaccine. Data came from immunoSEQ multiplex PCR; TCRdb stores just in-frame clones and leaves some out. The sample carries some 120,000 clones, 70% to 90% recorded once. Sample: peripheral blood, taken on day 0 of AZD1222 vaccination. The receptors shown here come from an adult in good health.

The chain carries TRBV4-3 and TRBJ2-1; 10 bases are shared with TRBD1. CDR1 LGHNA and CDR2 YSLEER come from the germline V gene. The CDR3 length is 21 residues. V gave up 4 bases and J gave up 0 bases; unmatched junction bases: 18. CDR3 protein: CASSLLRRDRGFLSSYNEQFF. DNA of the CDR3: TGCGCCAGCAGCCTCTTGCGCCGGGACAGGGGTTTTCTAAGCTCCTACAATGAGCAGTTCTTC.

This clone was seen only once. V gene TRBV7-9 combines with J gene TRBJ1-2; 8 nucleotides agree with TRBD1. Germline V gives CDR1 SEHNR, CDR2 FQNEAQ (reference sequence). V was pared by 4 bases and J by 7 bases, with 8 bases of the junction left unmatched. The CDR3 has 14 amino acids. CDR3 protein: CASSSRGQGGGYTF. CDR3 DNA sequence: TGTGCCAGCAGCTCCCGAGGACAGGGTGGTGGCTACACCTTC.

The chain carries TRBV7-8 and TRBJ1-5; the D is unclear. This CDR3 is built from 14 residues. Germline V gives CDR1 SGHVS, CDR2 FQNEAQ. Trimming shortened V by 3 bases and J by 4 bases, and 10 bases separated the two germline ends. CDR3 sequence (DNA): TGTGCCAGCAGCTTTGGAGCGCAAAATCAGCCCCAGCATTTT. This encodes CASSFGAQNQPQHF. The whole variable domain, filled in from reference TRBV7-8 and TRBJ1-5, reads GAGVSQSPRYKVAKRGQDVALRCDPISGHVSLFWYQQALGQGPEFLTYFQNEAQLDKSGLPSDRFFAERPEGSVSTLKIQRTQQEDSAVYLCASSFGAQNQPQHFGDGTRLSIL.

This clone was counted between two and nine times. The V gene is TRBV5-4, the J gene TRBJ1-2; 11 nucleotides line up with TRBD1. The length of the CDR3 is 13 residues. V shed 3 bases and J 8 bases; nucleotides not matched to a gene: 3. Germline CDR1 and CDR2: SGHNT and YYREEE (reference sequence). CDR3 DNA: TGTGCCAGCAGCTCGGGACAGGGGGGAGGCTACACCTTC. Protein: CASSSGQGGGYTF.

V usage is TRBV6-5 and J usage is TRBJ1-6; D uncertain. CDR3 length equals 13 residues. The V and J ends lost 5 bases and 4 bases respectively, with 6 bases between them. Germline V gene lookup returns CDR1 MNHEY and CDR2 SVGAGI. As DNA, the CDR3 is TGTGCCAGCAGTACAAATTATAATTCACCCCTCCACTTT. Amino acid sequence: CASSTNYNSPLHF.

This chain links TRBV18 with TRBJ2-1; D not certain. Trimming cost V 2 bases and J 6 bases, with 14 bases left between them. The CDR3 has 15 amino acids. Looked up from germline, CDR1 is KGHSH and CDR2 is LQKENI. The CDR3 loop is CASSPKQLDLNEQFF. The CDR3 nucleotides read TGTGCCAGCTCACCAAAACAGCTAGACCTCAATGAGCAGTTCTTC.

This chain connects TRBV10-3 to TRBJ1-5, with a weak D call TRBD1 (5 bases). V lost 0 bases and J 5 bases, leaving 11 bases between the germline ends. Per the germline V gene, CDR1 is ENHRY and CDR2 is SYGVKD. The length of the CDR3 is 15 residues. DNA for the CDR3: TGTGCCATCAGTGAGTCTTTAGGGGTCTATCAGCCCCAGCATTTT. As protein: CAISESLGVYQPQHF.

V gene TRBV9 combines with J gene TRBJ1-5; 7 bases map to TRBD1. V dropped 2 bases and J dropped 9; count of bases not matched to a gene: 8. The CDR3 covers 14 residues. From germline, CDR1 is SGDLS and CDR2 YYNGEE. The CDR3 spells CASSVQGGLGPQHF. The CDR3, as DNA: TGTGCCAGCAGCGTTCAGGGGGGTTTGGGGCCCCAGCATTTT.

This clone was counted once. This chain uses TRBV20-1 with TRBJ2-7, with D hard to call. This CDR3 comprises 11 residues. With 1 base removed from V and 5 bases from J, the gap between germline ends came to 6 bases. CDR1 DFQATT and CDR2 SNEGSKA come from the germline V gene (reference sequence). This CDR3 reads CSARGYDEQYF. CDR3 sequence (DNA): TGCAGTGCTAGAGGGTATGACGAGCAGTACTTC.

V is TRBV3-1 (or the pseudogene TRBV3-2) and J is TRBJ1-1; possible D gene TRBD1, 5 bases. Trimming shortened V by 4 bases and J by 9 bases, and 21 bases separated the two germline ends. Germline V gene sequence: CDR1 LGHDT, CDR2 YNNKEL (reference sequence). The CDR3 spans 15 residues. The CDR3 region is CASSLDSTGTLKAFF. CDR3 bases: TGTGCCAGCAGCCTAGATTCCACCGGGACTCTTAAAGCTTTCTTT.

The chain carries TRBV7-9 and TRBJ2-2, with D possibly TRBD2 on 6 matching bases. The CDR3 consists of 17 residues. V was pared by 5 bases and J by 2 bases, with 18 bases between. CDR1 is SEHNR and CDR2 is FQNEAQ in the germline V gene (reference sequence). CDR3 sequence: CASSPDRDLKNTGELFF. The CDR3 DNA follows: TGTGCCAGCAGCCCCGACCGGGACTTAAAAAACACCGGGGAGCTGTTTTTT.

The rearrangement joins TRBV4-1 to TRBJ2-1; 9 bases are shared with TRBD2. The V gene end was trimmed by 0 bases and the J gene end by 9 bases; junction bases not matched to a gene: 6. The CDR3 totals 15 residues. Per the germline V gene, CDR1 is MGHRA and CDR2 is YSYEKL. CDR3 in DNA: TGCGCCAGCAGCCAAGACCCTGGGACTAGCAGTGAGCAGTTCTTC. This gives the protein CASSQDPGTSSEQFF.

The chain couples TRBV12-3 or TRBV12-4 to TRBJ2-1; a possible D gene is TRBD1 (5 bases). Trimming pared 6 bases from V and 9 bases from J, leaving 15 bases between. This CDR3 is 13 amino acids long. CDR3 sequence: CASRPGFDGEQFF. In DNA, the CDR3 is TGTGCCAGCAGACCAGGGTTTGATGGTGAGCAGTTCTTC.

This chain joins TRBV7-2 and TRBJ1-2; 9 nucleotides agree with TRBD1. The CDR3 runs to 14 residues. Germline V gene lookup returns CDR1 SGHTA and CDR2 FQGNSA. V was pared by 5 bases and J by 5 bases, with 6 bases of the junction left unmatched. The CDR3 here is CASSTTGGYYGYTF. Written as DNA, the CDR3 is TGTGCCAGCAGCACTACAGGGGGCTATTATGGCTACACCTTC.

The CDR3 protein is CASTPAPNQPQHF. The CDR3 bases are TGTGCCAGCACTCCAGCCCCCAATCAGCCCCAGCATTTT. The V call is TRBV6-5, the J call TRBJ1-5; D is uncertain. Germline V gene data show CDR1 as MNHEY and CDR2 as SVGAGI. CDR3 size: 13 residues. The ends were cut back, 7 bases at V and 3 bases at J, with 10 bases in the middle.

The chain employs TRBV6-5 and TRBJ1-2; a possible D gene is TRBD1 (5 bases). The CDR3 length is 14 residues. V was trimmed by 0 bases and J by 8 bases, leaving 13 bases between them. CDR1 MNHEY and CDR2 SVGAGI come from the germline V gene. As DNA, the CDR3 is TGTGCCAGCAGTTACTCGACTAGGGGCTACGGCTACACCTTC. Protein sequence: CASSYSTRGYGYTF.

This clone was found once. The chain links TRBV20-1 to TRBJ2-1, with D tentatively TRBD1 (6 bases). Trimming stripped 7 bases from V and 9 bases from J, with 13 bases between. This CDR3 contains 11 residues. Germline assignment: CDR1 DFQATT and CDR2 SNEGSKA (reference sequence). CDR3 region: CSVLGAGEQFF. DNA of the CDR3: TGCAGTGTACTGGGGGCGGGTGAGCAGTTCTTC.

The chain recombines TRBV25-1 with TRBJ2-7; D assignment may be TRBD1 or TRBD2 (5 bases each). Germline V lookup: CDR1 MGHDK, CDR2 SYGVNS. V was cut by 2 bases and J by 3 bases, with 8 bases left in between. The CDR3 extends over 13 amino acids. The CDR3 loop is CASSEGGRYEQYF. The CDR3 nucleotides read TGTGCCAGCAGTGAAGGGGGACGCTACGAGCAGTACTTC.

V gene TRBV3-1 (or the pseudogene TRBV3-2) combines with J gene TRBJ1-6; D ambiguous. The CDR3 spans 13 residues. In germline, CDR1 is LGHDT, CDR2 YNNKEL (reference sequence). V dropped 1 base and J dropped 10 bases, with 8 bases sitting between them. DNA for the CDR3: TGTGCCAGCAGCCAAGGGTACAACTCACCCCTCCACTTT. Its translation: CASSQGYNSPLHF.

The V gene is TRBV6-6, the J gene TRBJ1-2; no definite D call. Trimming took off 7 bases at V and 4 bases at J, with 13 bases between the two ends. CDR3 length: 13 residues. CDR1 and CDR2 from the germline V gene are MNHNY and SVGAGI (reference sequence). The CDR3 protein is CASNLGNLYGYTF. CDR3 nucleotide sequence: TGTGCCAGCAACCTTGGTAACCTCTATGGCTACACCTTC.

The rearrangement links TRBV18 to TRBJ1-2, with D possibly being TRBD1 (5 bases). The CDR3 totals 14 residues. Germline V gene data show CDR1 as KGHSH and CDR2 as LQKENI. Trimming took 3 bases from V and 3 from J, leaving 11 bases between them. CDR3 protein: CASSPDRFDYGYTF. DNA for the CDR3: TGTGCCAGCTCACCTGACAGATTTGACTATGGCTACACCTTC.

The CDR3 is CASSLGTEAYEQYF. CDR3 in DNA: TGTGCCAGCAGCCTTGGGACAGAGGCCTACGAGCAGTACTTC. The genes are TRBV9 and TRBJ2-7; 7 nucleotides match TRBD1. The length of the CDR3 is 14 residues. Germline V gene data show CDR1 as SGDLS and CDR2 as YYNGEE. Trimming cost V 4 bases and J 2 bases; bases outside gene matches: 6. The full variable domain, its missing parts supplied by reference TRBV9 and TRBJ2-7, is DSGVTQTPKHLITATGQRVTLRCSPRSGDLSVYWYQQSLDQGLQFLIQYYNGEERAKGNILERFSAQQFPDLHSELNLSSLELGDSALYFCASSLGTEAYEQYFGPGTRLTVT.

The sample holds one count of this clone. The V and J genes are TRBV10-3 and TRBJ1-2, with a weak D call TRBD1 (5 bases). CDR1 ENHRY and CDR2 SYGVKD come from the germline V gene. The CDR3 is made up of 14 amino acids. Trimming took off 9 bases at V and 1 base at J, with 15 bases between the two ends. CDR3 sequence reads: CAMGEDSDNYGYTF. The CDR3 nucleotides read TGTGCCATGGGGGAGGATTCCGATAACTATGGCTACACCTTC.

The chain uses TRBV4-3 and TRBJ1-6; 7 bases fit TRBD1. Germline CDR1 reads LGHNA; CDR2 reads YSLEER. This CDR3 spans 18 amino acids. The V and J ends lost 4 bases and 4 bases, in that order; junction bases with no gene match: 13. DNA of the CDR3: TGCGCCAGCAGCCTCTCAGCCCTTGACAGGGATTATAATTCACCCCTCCACTTT. Amino acid sequence: CASSLSALDRDYNSPLHF.

This sequence joins TRBV5-8 and TRBJ1-1, with D maybe TRBD1 (6 bases). The germline gives CDR1 SGHTS, CDR2 YDEGEE. This CDR3 spans 14 amino acids. The V end was cut by 3 bases, the J end by 3 bases, with 12 bases between. The CDR3 sequence is CASSWGGGYTEAFF. CDR3 DNA sequence: TGTGCCAGCAGCTGGGGGGGCGGCTACACTGAAGCTTTCTTT.